By share of the sample, the clone carrying this TCR beta chain is medium-sized. Its specificity is not known. Treatment in this sample: approximately nine-day PBMC culture with coronavirus spike peptide pools or control peptides (ViraFEST assay). Once obtained from cultured CD4+ T cells, the DNA was sequenced using the Oncomine TCR Beta short-read assay. TCRdb re-called the PCR reads with MiXCR, one entry per CDR3 protein. The sample has about 15,000 distinct CDR3 sequences, under 50% seen once. These data come from a study of vaccination and CD4 T cells after COVID-19. Overall study results and limits: Convalescent patients were relatively few, and early post-infection timepoints were missing.

V was shortened by 3 bases and J by 1 base, with 7 bases between the two germline ends. The CDR3 covers 14 residues. Germline CDR1 DFQATT, CDR2 SNEGSKA (reference sequence). The V gene is TRBV20-1, the J gene TRBJ1-6; the D is unclear. Sequenced material: CD4+ T cells from blood, cultured in vitro, taken before SARS-CoV-2 vaccination. This sequence originates from a human donor who had recovered from COVID-19. The CDR3, as DNA: TGCAGTGCTAGGAGGGAGTCCTATAATTCACCCCTCCACTTT. It yields the protein CSARRESYNSPLHF.